The clone carrying this T cell receptor (beta chain) showed up many times. This sample is part of a study of T cell repertoires in cytomegalovirus infection. Study details: Public TCR beta signatures were indicative of both CMV infection and a matching HLA type.

Each CDR3 protein gets one entry after TCRdb re-called the reads with MiXCR. The sample carries more than 140,000 distinct CDR3 sequences, about 6.5% recorded once. The CDR3 totals 14 residues. V lost 0 bases and J lost 7, with 10 bases in between. Sequenced: PBMCs. The receptor comes from a human donor in good health (CMV status not recorded). Some clones in this sample may be carry-over from other donors' samples. V usage is TRBV12-3 or TRBV12-4 and J usage is TRBJ2-1, with D uncertain. CDR3 nucleotide sequence: TGTGCCAGCAGTTTAGCTAGGACCACTAATGAGCAGTTCTTC. Translation: CASSLARTTNEQFF.